This entry is about one T cell receptor (beta chain). The data were taken from a study of blood T cell repertoires in COVID-19. The data were produced by immunoSEQ multiplex PCR, yet TCRdb's version contains in-frame clones alone and is incomplete. This sample has 150,000 to 200,000 clones, with around 79% found just once. The sequenced sample consisted of PBMCs or T cells enriched from blood (not recorded which). This sequence was found in a man aged 50-60 years who had recovered from COVID-19.

CDR3 residues: CASSRSGSYEQYF. CDR3 bases: TGTGCCAGTAGCCGTAGCGGGAGCTACGAGCAGTACTTC. The chain combines TRBV19 with TRBJ2-7; 9 nucleotides line up with TRBD2. After removal of 6 bases from V and 3 bases from J, the junction contained 3 bases not matched to a gene. Germline V lookup: CDR1 LNHDA, CDR2 SQIVND (reference sequence). There are 13 residues in the CDR3. Filled out from reference TRBV19 and TRBJ2-7, the complete variable domain reads DGGITQSPKYLFRKEGQNVTLSCEQNLNHDAMYWYRQDPGQGLRLIYYSQIVNDFQKGDIAEGYSVSREKKESFPLTVTSAQKNPTAFYLCASSRSGSYEQYFGPGTRLTVT.